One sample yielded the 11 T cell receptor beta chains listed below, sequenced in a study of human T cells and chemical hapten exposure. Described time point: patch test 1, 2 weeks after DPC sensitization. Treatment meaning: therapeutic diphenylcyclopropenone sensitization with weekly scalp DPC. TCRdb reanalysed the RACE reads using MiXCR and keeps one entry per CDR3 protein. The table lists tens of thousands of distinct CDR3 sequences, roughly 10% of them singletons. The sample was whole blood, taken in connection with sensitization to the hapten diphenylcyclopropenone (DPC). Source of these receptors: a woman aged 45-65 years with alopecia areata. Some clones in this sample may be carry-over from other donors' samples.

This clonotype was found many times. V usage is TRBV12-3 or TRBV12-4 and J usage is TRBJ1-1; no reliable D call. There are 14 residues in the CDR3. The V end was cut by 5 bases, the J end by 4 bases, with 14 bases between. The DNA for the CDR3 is TGTGCCAGCAGTCAAAGGTGGGAGGGCACTGAAGCTTTCTTT. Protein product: CASSQRWEGTEAFF.

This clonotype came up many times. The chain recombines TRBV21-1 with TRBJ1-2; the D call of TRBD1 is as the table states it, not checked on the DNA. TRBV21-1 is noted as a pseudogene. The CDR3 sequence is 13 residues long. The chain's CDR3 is CASSPGTATGYTF. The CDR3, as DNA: TGTGCCAGCAGCCCCGGGACGGCTACTGGCTACACCTTC.

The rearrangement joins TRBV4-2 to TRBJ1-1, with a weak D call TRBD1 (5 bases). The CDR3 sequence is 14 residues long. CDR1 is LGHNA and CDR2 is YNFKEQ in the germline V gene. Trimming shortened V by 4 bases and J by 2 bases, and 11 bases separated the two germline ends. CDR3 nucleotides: TGTGCCAGCAGCCCAGGGCGAGTTAACACTGAAGCTTTCTTT. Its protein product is CASSPGRVNTEAFF.

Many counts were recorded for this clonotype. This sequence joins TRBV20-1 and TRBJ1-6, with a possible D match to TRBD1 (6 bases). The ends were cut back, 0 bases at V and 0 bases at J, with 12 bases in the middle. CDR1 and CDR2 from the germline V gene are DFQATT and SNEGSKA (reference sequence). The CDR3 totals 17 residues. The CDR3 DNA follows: TGCAGTGCTAGAGATGACGAGGGGGGCTCCTATAATTCACCCCTCCACTTT. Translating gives CSARDDEGGSYNSPLHF.

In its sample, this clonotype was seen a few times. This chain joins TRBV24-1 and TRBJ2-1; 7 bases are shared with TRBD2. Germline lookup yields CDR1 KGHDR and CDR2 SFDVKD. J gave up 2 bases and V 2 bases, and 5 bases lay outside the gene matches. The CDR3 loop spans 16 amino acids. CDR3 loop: CATSDSLAGAYNEQFF. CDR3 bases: TGTGCCACCAGTGATTCGTTAGCGGGCGCCTACAATGAGCAGTTCTTC.

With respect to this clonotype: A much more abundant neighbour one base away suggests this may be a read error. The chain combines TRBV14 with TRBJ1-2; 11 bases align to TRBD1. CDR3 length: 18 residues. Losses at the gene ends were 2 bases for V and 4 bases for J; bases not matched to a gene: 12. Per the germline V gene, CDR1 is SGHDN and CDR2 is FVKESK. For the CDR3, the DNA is TGTGCCAGCAGCCAACTGACGGGACAGGGGGTACAAGGCTATGGCTACACCTTC. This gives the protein CASSQLTGQGVQGYGYTF.

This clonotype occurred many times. CDR3 sequence: CASRDRWSLHF. In DNA, the CDR3 is TGTGCCAGCAGGGACAGGTGGTCCCTCCACTTT. The chain combines TRBV27 with TRBJ1-6, with 7 nucleotides matching TRBD1. Germline trimming cut 6 bases from V and 14 bases from J; bases unmatched to any gene: 4. Looked up from germline, CDR1 is MNHEY and CDR2 is SMNVEV (reference sequence). CDR3 length: 11 residues.

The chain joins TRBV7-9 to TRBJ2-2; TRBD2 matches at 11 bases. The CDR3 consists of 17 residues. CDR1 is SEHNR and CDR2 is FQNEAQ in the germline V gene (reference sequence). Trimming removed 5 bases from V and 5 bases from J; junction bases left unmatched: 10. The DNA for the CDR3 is TGTGCCAGCAGCCGGGGACTAGCGGTCCCCAGGACCGGGGAGCTGTTTTTT. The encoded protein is CASSRGLAVPRTGELFF. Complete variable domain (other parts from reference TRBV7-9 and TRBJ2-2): DTGVSQNPRHKITKRGQNVTFRCDPISEHNRLYWYRQTLGQGPEFLTYFQNEAQLEKSRLLSDRFSAERPKGSFSTLEIQRTEQGDSAMYLCASSRGLAVPRTGELFFGEGSRLTVL.

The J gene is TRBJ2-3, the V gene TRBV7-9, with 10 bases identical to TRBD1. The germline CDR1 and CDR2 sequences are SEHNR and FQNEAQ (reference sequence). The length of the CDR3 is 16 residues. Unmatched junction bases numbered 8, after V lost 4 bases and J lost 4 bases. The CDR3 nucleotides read TGTGCCAGCAGCTCCGGGACAGGGGACTTCGCAGATACGCAGTATTTT. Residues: CASSSGTGDFADTQYF.

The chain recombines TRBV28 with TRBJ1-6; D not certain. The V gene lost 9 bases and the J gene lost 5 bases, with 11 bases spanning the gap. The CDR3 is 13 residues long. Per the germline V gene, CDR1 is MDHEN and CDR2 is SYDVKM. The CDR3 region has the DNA TGTGCCAGTCTAGCCGTAAATAATTCACCCCTCCACTTT. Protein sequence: CASLAVNNSPLHF. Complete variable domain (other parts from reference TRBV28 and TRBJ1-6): DVKVTQSSRYLVKRTGEKVFLECVQDMDHENMFWYRQDPGLGLRLIYFSYDVKMKEKGDIPEGYSVSREKKERFSLILESASTNQTSMYLCASLAVNNSPLHFGNGTRLTVT.

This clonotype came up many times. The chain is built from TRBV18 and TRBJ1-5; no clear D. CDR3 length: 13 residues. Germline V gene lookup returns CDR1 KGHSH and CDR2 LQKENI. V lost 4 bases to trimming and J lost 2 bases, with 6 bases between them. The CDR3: CASSHGRNQPQHF. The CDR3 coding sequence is TGTGCCAGCTCACACGGGCGCAATCAGCCCCAGCATTTT. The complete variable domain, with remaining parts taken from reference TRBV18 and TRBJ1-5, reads NAGVMQNPRHLVRRRGQEARLRCSPMKGHSHVYWYRQLPEEGLKFMVYLQKENIIDESGMPKERFSAEFPKEGPSILRIQQVVRGDSAAYFCASSHGRNQPQHFGDGTRLSIL.